This T cell receptor beta chain was retrieved from a study of cytomegalovirus exposure and HLA in healthy donors. Study-level results: A few chains tied to CMV proved CMV antigen-specific in vitro.

V gave up 5 bases and J gave up 3 bases, with 12 bases separating them. This CDR3 spans 14 amino acids. The germline V gene encodes CDR1 SGHNT and CDR2 YENEEA. Only in-frame clones appear in the TCRdb table, and some are missing; sequencing was by immunoSEQ multiplex PCR. This sample has approximately 160,000 clones, with about 89% found just once. This clone has a single count. The antigen remains undetermined. Other DNA sequences within the sample encode an identical CDR3. The rearrangement links TRBV11-3 to TRBJ2-3; possible D gene TRBD2, 6 bases. This clonotype was obtained from a woman aged 18-29 years in good health and CMV-seropositive. Sequencing was performed on PBMCs. The CDR3 reads CASSLGGSTDTQYF. DNA of the CDR3: TGTGCCAGCAGCCTGGGGGGTTCAACAGATACGCAGTATTTT. Combining the CDR3 with reference TRBV11-3 and TRBJ2-3 gives the whole variable domain EAGVVQSPRYKIIEKKQPVAFWCNPISGHNTLYWYLQNLGQGPELLIRYENEEAVDDSQLPKDRFSAERLKGVDSTLKIQPAELGDSAVYLCASSLGGSTDTQYFGPGTRLTVL.